Given below is one T cell receptor beta chain in context. The data were taken from a study of shared clonotypes between healthy human individuals. Trimming removed 2 bases from V and 15 bases from J; junction bases left unmatched: 10. Germline V gives CDR1 SGHAT, CDR2 FQNNGV. The CDR3 has 14 residues. Terminally differentiated effector memory CD45RA+ cells were excluded from the naive CD8 cells, which were CD45RO-negative and positively selected for CCR7. This table comes from immunoSEQ multiplex PCR, and its TCRdb copy is limited to in-frame clones, with some not included. The sample yields 2 million or so clones, about 94% seen once.

The chain carries TRBV11-2 and TRBJ2-6; 7 bases are a match to TRBD1. This receptor was obtained from a man between 18 and 29 years old in good health. Sequencing input: naive CD8+ T cells sorted from blood. The CDR3 region is CASSLFTGEVDLTF. CDR3 nucleotides: TGTGCCAGCAGCTTATTTACAGGGGAAGTCGACCTGACTTTC. Full variable domain (outside the CDR3, taken from reference TRBV11-2 and TRBJ2-6): EAGVAQSPRYKIIEKRQSVAFWCNPISGHATLYWYQQILGQGPKLLIQFQNNGVVDDSQLPKDRFSAERLKGVDSTLKIQPAKLEDSAVYLCASSLFTGEVDLTFGAGSRLTVL.